One and the same sample provided the 26 T cell receptor beta chains below, sequenced in a study of identical twins. TCRdb analysed the 5' RACE reads with MiXCR anew, one entry per CDR3 protein. The repertoire includes about 260,000 distinct CDR3 sequences, around 6.6% of them detected once, and around 3.4% sits in the top ten. The sample also formed part of further work on yellow fever vaccine responses in identical twins.

The sequenced sample consisted of memory (CD45RO+) T cells sorted from blood. The receptors originated from a woman between 18 and 30 years old in good health.

This clonotype was seen a few times. A read error may explain this, as a much larger clone is one base away. The chain uses TRBV3-1 and TRBJ2-1, with 9 bases fitting TRBD2. The CDR3 covers 15 residues. CDR1 is LGHDT and CDR2 is YNNKEL in the germline V gene (reference sequence). The CDR3 nucleotides are TGTGCCAGCACCCAAGATAGACTAGCGGCTAATGAGCAGTTCTTC. It translates to CASTQDRLAANEQFF.

This chain links TRBV7-3 with TRBJ2-5; D possibly corresponds to TRBD2 (6 bases). Trimming left V 0 bases short and J 5 bases short, with 13 bases between. CDR3 length: 15 amino acids. The germline V gene has CDR1 SGHTA and CDR2 FQGTGA. The CDR3 DNA is TGTGCCAGCAGCTTAACTTCTAGCGTGGGTGAGACCCAGTACTTC. It yields the protein CASSLTSSVGETQYF.

The sample holds many counts of this clonotype. The chain has TRBV6-5 and TRBJ1-2; D is unclear. Germline V gene sequence: CDR1 MNHEY, CDR2 SVGAGI. The CDR3 consists of 13 residues. V dropped 2 bases and J dropped 8 bases, with 12 bases sitting between them. In DNA, the CDR3 is TGTGCCAGCAGTTACACCCCCGGAAAAGGCTACACCTTC. The encoded protein is CASSYTPGKGYTF.

This clonotype was picked up a small number of times. The V call is TRBV12-3 or TRBV12-4, the J call TRBJ2-3; D tentatively reads TRBD1 or TRBD2 (6 bases each). Trimming removed 6 bases from V and 2 bases from J, with 15 bases in between. The CDR3 totals 15 residues. Here the CDR3 reads CASSALEGVTDTQYF. The CDR3 DNA sequence: TGTGCCAGCAGCGCCCTGGAGGGGGTCACAGATACGCAGTATTTT.

This clonotype occurred many times. This chain connects TRBV20-1 to TRBJ2-5, with a tentative D call TRBD1 (6 bases). CDR1 DFQATT and CDR2 SNEGSKA come from the germline V gene (reference sequence). The CDR3 contains 12 residues. V dropped 6 bases and J dropped 5 bases, with 13 bases sitting between them. The CDR3 here is CSARQVAETQYF. The CDR3 DNA is TGCAGTGCAAGACAGGTGGCGGAGACCCAGTACTTC.

This clonotype was observed a few times. V usage is TRBV15 and J usage is TRBJ2-1; 7 positions agree with TRBD2. CDR1 is LNHNV and CDR2 is YYDKDF in the germline V gene (reference sequence). This CDR3 spans 15 amino acids. The V and J ends lost 4 bases and 2 bases, in that order; junction bases with no gene match: 5. CDR3 nucleotides: TGTGCCACCAGCACACTAGCGCTCCCCTACAATGAGCAGTTCTTC. It specifies CATSTLALPYNEQFF.

This chain uses TRBV10-2 with TRBJ2-7, with D tentatively TRBD2 (5 bases). This CDR3 has 14 amino acids. Trimming pared 2 bases from V and 6 bases from J, leaving 14 bases between. CDR1 is WSHSY and CDR2 is SAAADI in the germline V gene. CDR3 residues: CASSEPPGSGEQYF. CDR3 nucleotides: TGCGCCAGCAGTGAGCCGCCGGGGTCCGGCGAGCAGTACTTC.

This clonotype has just a few counts. V usage is TRBV5-4 and J usage is TRBJ2-2; D perhaps matches TRBD1 (6 bases). Germline V gene sequence: CDR1 SGHNT, CDR2 YYREEE (reference sequence). Trimming stripped 8 bases from V and 1 base from J, with 15 bases between. CDR3 length: 15 amino acids. CDR3 coding DNA: TGTGCCAGTCAAACAGGGATTTTGAACACCGGGGAGCTGTTTTTT. Encoded protein: CASQTGILNTGELFF.

This clonotype has a count of ten or more. J is TRBJ2-2 and V is TRBV29-1; D possibly corresponds to TRBD2 (5 bases). The germline V gene has CDR1 SQVTM and CDR2 ANQGSEA. The CDR3 consists of 13 residues. V dropped 4 bases and J dropped 7 bases, with 13 bases sitting between them. The CDR3 loop is CSVVTMGVGELFF. As DNA, the CDR3 is TGCAGCGTTGTGACTATGGGTGTCGGGGAGCTGTTTTTT.

This clonotype was seen ten or more times. CDR3 region: CASSFWSLHSTDTQYF. In DNA, the CDR3 is TGTGCCAGCAGTTTTTGGTCACTTCATAGCACAGATACGCAGTATTTT. This chain links TRBV12-3 or TRBV12-4 with TRBJ2-3; D unclear. Trimming left V 3 bases short and J 0 bases short, with 13 bases between. The CDR3 contains 16 residues.

Many counts were recorded for this clonotype. The J gene is TRBJ2-7, the V gene TRBV28, with a tentative D call TRBD1 (6 bases). Germline CDR1 is MDHEN and CDR2 is SYDVKM. Trimming removed 7 bases at V and 4 bases at J, with 17 bases between. The CDR3 consists of 14 residues. The chain's CDR3 is CASIRPGQTYEQYF. The CDR3 DNA follows: TGTGCCAGCATCCGACCGGGACAAACTTACGAGCAGTACTTC. Based on the CDR3 plus reference TRBV28 and TRBJ2-7, the full variable domain is DVKVTQSSRYLVKRTGEKVFLECVQDMDHENMFWYRQDPGLGLRLIYFSYDVKMKEKGDIPEGYSVSREKKERFSLILESASTNQTSMYLCASIRPGQTYEQYFGPGTRLTVT.

This clonotype was detected many times. This chain connects TRBV20-1 to TRBJ2-1, with a possible D match to TRBD2 (6 bases). The CDR3 has 14 residues. CDR1 is DFQATT and CDR2 is SNEGSKA in the germline V gene (reference sequence). The V end was cut by 3 bases, the J end by 4 bases, with 13 bases between. DNA of the CDR3: TGCAGTGCTAGGGTCCAGGCGGGGTACAATGAGCAGTTCTTC. Its translation is CSARVQAGYNEQFF.

This clonotype was recorded many times. The chain links TRBV7-9 to TRBJ2-7; possibly TRBD1 for D (5 bases). The CDR3 is 14 amino acids. Trimming shortened V by 1 base and J by 0 bases, and 7 bases separated the two germline ends. Germline loops: CDR1 SEHNR, CDR2 FQNEAQ (reference sequence). The CDR3 loop is CASSLDRSSYEQYV. CDR3 coding DNA: TGTGCCAGCAGCTTAGACAGGAGCTCCTACGAGCAGTACGTC.

The chain carries TRBV29-1 and TRBJ2-2; no definite D call. Germline V lookup: CDR1 SQVTM, CDR2 ANQGSEA. This CDR3 has 13 residues. V gave up 7 bases and J gave up 0 bases, with 9 bases separating them. Written as DNA, the CDR3 is TGCAGCGGTGTGGGTCCGAACACCGGGGAGCTGTTTTTT. Translating it yields CSGVGPNTGELFF.

This clonotype was counted ten times or more. The chain is built from TRBV6-5 and TRBJ2-5; no firm D call. V lost 0 bases and J 5 bases, leaving 13 bases between the germline ends. This CDR3 is 15 amino acids long. Germline loops: CDR1 MNHEY, CDR2 SVGAGI. The CDR3 loop is CASSYSPEVHETQYF. CDR3 nucleotide sequence: TGTGCCAGCAGTTACTCTCCCGAAGTCCACGAGACCCAGTACTTC.

This clonotype was counted ten times or more. The rearrangement links TRBV7-9 to TRBJ1-2; D uncertain. The germline V gene has CDR1 SEHNR and CDR2 FQNEAQ (reference sequence). The length of the CDR3 is 16 residues. V dropped 2 bases and J dropped 4 bases, with 17 bases sitting between them. CDR3 in DNA: TGTGCCAGCAGCTTAATGGGTGGCGGTTCTTCCTATGGCTACACCTTC. This gives the protein CASSLMGGGSSYGYTF.

This chain uses TRBV4-1 with TRBJ2-1, with unresolved D. This CDR3 comprises 17 residues. Trimming took 5 bases from V and 0 from J, leaving 17 bases between them. Germline-derived CDR1 and CDR2 are MGHRA and YSYEKL. The CDR3 spells CASSFPGSTTSYNEQFF. CDR3 sequence (DNA): TGCGCCAGCAGCTTCCCAGGAAGTACTACCTCCTACAATGAGCAGTTCTTC.

There are many counts of this clonotype. The chain employs TRBV20-1 and TRBJ2-1; the D gene is possibly TRBD1 (5 bases). The CDR3 spans 12 residues. Germline-derived CDR1 and CDR2 are DFQATT and SNEGSKA (reference sequence). Trimming cost V 1 base and J 12 bases, with 13 bases left between them. CDR3: CSARVGDIRQFF. CDR3 DNA: TGCAGTGCTAGAGTAGGGGATATTCGGCAGTTCTTC.

This clonotype was picked up a small number of times. This chain uses TRBV5-5 with TRBJ2-7, with 9 bases that match TRBD1. V shed 6 bases, J shed 1 base, and the junction held 14 bases outside the gene matches. The CDR3 has 17 amino acids. Germline CDR1 SGHKS, CDR2 YYEKEE (reference sequence). The DNA for the CDR3 is TGTGCCAGCACCAAGTCCCCGACAGGGGGTGGATCCTACGAGCAGTACGTC. Protein product: CASTKSPTGGGSYEQYV.

This clonotype was detected only a few times. This chain connects TRBV6-1 to TRBJ2-3, with 8 bases identical to TRBD2. Per the germline V gene, CDR1 is MNHNS and CDR2 is SASEGT. V lost 2 bases to trimming and J lost 4 bases; unmatched junction nucleotides: 11. CDR3 length equals 17 residues. CDR3 sequence reads: CASSERAQRGISDTQYF. Here the CDR3 DNA reads TGTGCCAGCAGTGAACGGGCCCAGCGGGGGATATCAGATACGCAGTATTTT.

V usage is TRBV6-1 and J usage is TRBJ1-2, with D possibly being TRBD1 (6 bases). V dropped 1 base and J dropped 4 bases, with 13 bases sitting between them. The CDR3 covers 15 residues. Germline V gene lookup returns CDR1 MNHNS and CDR2 SASEGT. The CDR3 sequence: CASSEGQGSLYGYTF. The CDR3 DNA follows: TGTGCCAGCAGTGAAGGGCAGGGGTCCCTCTATGGCTACACCTTC.

In this sample, this clonotype turned up many times. The rearrangement uses TRBV29-1 and TRBJ2-1; 10 nucleotides align to TRBD1. The CDR3 has 13 amino acids. V dropped 5 bases and J dropped 6; count of bases not matched to a gene: 4. Germline lookup yields CDR1 SQVTM and CDR2 ANQGSEA. CDR3 in amino acids: CSVWDRGINEQFF. CDR3 DNA: TGCAGCGTTTGGGACAGGGGAATCAATGAGCAGTTCTTC.

This sequence joins TRBV6-5 and TRBJ1-5; D not resolved. From germline, CDR1 is MNHEY and CDR2 SVGAGI. V was trimmed by 2 bases and J by 0 bases, leaving 8 bases between them. This CDR3 region has 15 residues. CDR3 DNA: TGTGCCAGCAGTTACAAGCCCGGTAGCAATCAGCCCCAGCATTTT. This gives the protein CASSYKPGSNQPQHF.

V is TRBV10-3 and J is TRBJ2-2, with 7 nucleotides matching TRBD1. The CDR3 has 17 residues. The germline CDR1 and CDR2 sequences are ENHRY and SYGVKD. V lost 6 bases to trimming and J lost 0 bases; unmatched junction nucleotides: 10. Written as DNA, the CDR3 is TGTGCCATCAGAGGGACAGCGAGCCTCACGAACACCGGGGAGCTGTTTTTT. Translating it yields CAIRGTASLTNTGELFF.

This clonotype was detected ten times or more. The chain joins TRBV29-1 to TRBJ2-1; no clear D gene. This CDR3 comprises 12 residues. Germline loops: CDR1 SQVTM, CDR2 ANQGSEA. Trimming removed 0 bases at V and 12 bases at J, with 12 bases between. In DNA form, the CDR3 reads TGCAGCGTTGAAGATCGAGCAGACGGGCAGTTCTTC. Amino acid sequence: CSVEDRADGQFF.

Only a few counts were recorded for this clonotype. The chain links TRBV27 to TRBJ2-2; D is uncertain. Germline CDR1 and CDR2: MNHEY and SMNVEV (reference sequence). CDR3 length: 16 residues. V lost 5 bases to trimming and J lost 4 bases, with 17 bases between them. The CDR3 sequence: CASSDPGGRTTGELFF. The CDR3 DNA sequence: TGTGCCAGCAGTGATCCTGGCGGCCGAACCACCGGGGAGCTGTTTTTT.